These 30 T cell receptor beta chains originate from one sample sequenced in a study of Tregs in tolerant kidney transplant recipients. The protocol was immunoSEQ multiplex PCR, while the TCRdb copy is restricted to in-frame clones and leaves out a portion. The sample records 80,000 or so clones, 75% to 95% being singletons. Mixed chimerism was transient after nonmyeloablative marrow transplants from related graft donors. Sequenced material: CD4+ T cells from blood (PBMCs), taken 24 months after the transplant. These TCRs come from a human patient who received a combined kidney and bone marrow transplant. Some of these T cells may belong to the graft donor.

CDR3 loop: CASSVLDRGPGYTF. As DNA, the CDR3 is TGTGCCAGCAGCGTTTTGGACAGGGGGCCGGGCTACACCTTC. The V call is TRBV2, the J call TRBJ1-2, with TRBD1 matching 11 bases. This CDR3 is built from 14 residues. V shed 6 bases and J 8 bases; nucleotides not matched to a gene: 8. Germline V gene lookup returns CDR1 SNHLY and CDR2 FYNNEI. Full variable domain (remainder filled in from reference TRBV2 and TRBJ1-2): EPEVTQTPSHQVTQMGQEVILRCVPISNHLYFYWYRQILGQKVEFLVSFYNNEISEKSEIFDDQFSVERPDGSNFTLKIRSTKLEDSAMYFCASSVLDRGPGYTFGSGTRLTVV.

Regarding this clone: A read error may produce the germline difference seen at one junction end. This rearrangement joins TRBV25-1 to TRBJ1-2, with 9 bases lining up with TRBD1. The germline V gene encodes CDR1 MGHDK and CDR2 SYGVNS. This CDR3 region has 16 residues. CDR3 coding DNA: TGTGCCAGCAGTCCATCTTGGGACAGGGTTAACCATGGCTACACCTTC. This translates into CASSPSWDRVNHGYTF.

This chain links TRBV7-3 with TRBJ2-3, with 8 bases matching TRBD1. Looked up from germline, CDR1 is SGHTA and CDR2 is FQGTGA. This CDR3 has 15 amino acids. With 3 bases clipped from V and 1 base from J, the junction kept 3 bases outside the gene matches. CDR3 amino acids: CASSFRGPGTDTQYF. The CDR3 region has the DNA TGTGCCAGCAGCTTCAGGGGGCCGGGCACAGATACGCAGTATTTT. The full variable domain, with the rest looked up from reference TRBV7-3 and TRBJ2-3, is GAGVSQTPSNKVTEKGKYVELRCDPISGHTALYWYRQSLGQGPEFLIYFQGTGAADDSGLPNDRFFAVRPEGSVSTLKIQRTERGDSAVYLCASSFRGPGTDTQYFGPGTRLTVL.

The chain has TRBV29-1 and TRBJ2-7, with 7 bases identical to TRBD1. V was clipped by 6 bases and J by 4 bases; unmatched bases: 9. This CDR3 region has 13 residues. Germline-derived CDR1 and CDR2 are SQVTM and ANQGSEA. The CDR3, as DNA: TGCAGCGTCGCTGACAGGGTAGGGTACGAGCAGTACTTC. Amino acid sequence: CSVADRVGYEQYF.

The chain carries TRBV27 and TRBJ2-5; perhaps TRBD2 as D (8 bases). Trimming stripped 11 bases from V and 0 bases from J, with 22 bases between. Germline CDR1 is MNHEY and CDR2 is SMNVEV (reference sequence). This CDR3 spans 16 amino acids. DNA for the CDR3: TGTGCCTCCAGGGGGAATGTAGCGGGGTACCAAGAGACCCAGTACTTC. Its protein product is CASRGNVAGYQETQYF.

V is TRBV7-2 and J is TRBJ1-1; 7 nucleotides match TRBD1. Germline V CDR1 and CDR2: SGHTA, FQGNSA. The ends lost 4 bases at V and 1 base at J; junction bases unmatched: 6. The CDR3 covers 15 residues. The CDR3 reads CASSSATGRNTEAFF. The DNA of the CDR3 is TGTGCCAGCAGCTCGGCGACAGGGAGGAACACTGAAGCTTTCTTT.

The chain has TRBV7-9 and TRBJ2-2; 10 bases align to TRBD1. This CDR3 is built from 19 residues. The trim removed 0 bases at V and 7 bases at J, leaving 14 bases unmatched. CDR1 is SEHNR and CDR2 is FQNEAQ in the germline V gene (reference sequence). CDR3 coding DNA: TGTGCCAGCAGCTTAGCGATTTATGGGGACAGGGGCGTCGGCGGGGAGCTGTTTTTT. It translates to CASSLAIYGDRGVGGELFF.

CDR3 amino acids: CASSLREDSHEQFF. The CDR3 nucleotides are TGTGCCAGCAGCTTACGTGAGGACAGCCATGAGCAGTTCTTC. V usage is TRBV11-2 and J usage is TRBJ2-1; a weak D match, TRBD1 (6 bases). Germline CDR1 and CDR2: SGHAT and FQNNGV. V gave up 2 bases and J gave up 8 bases, with 13 bases separating them. The length of the CDR3 is 14 residues.

As for this clone: Because it lacks the conserved phenylalanine or tryptophan at the end, this CDR3 is likely a read error. The chain links TRBV7-9 to TRBJ1-6; 8 nucleotides agree with TRBD1. The J segment lost 7 bases and the V segment lost 5 bases, leaving 7 bases of the junction unmatched. The CDR3 spans 15 residues. Germline values: CDR1 SEHNR, CDR2 FQNEAQ (reference sequence). CDR3: CASSGGDRINSPLHL. In nucleotides, the CDR3 is TGTGCCAGCAGCGGGGGGGACAGGATAAATTCACCCCTCCACCTT.

V gene TRBV7-9 combines with J gene TRBJ1-2; no clear D. The germline CDR1 and CDR2 sequences are SEHNR and FQNEAQ (reference sequence). The CDR3 loop spans 13 amino acids. Trimming took off 1 base at V and 8 bases at J, with 11 bases between the two ends. CDR3 sequence: CASSLVSREGYTF. CDR3 DNA sequence: TGTGCCAGCAGCTTAGTTTCTCGGGAAGGCTACACCTTC.

This rearrangement joins TRBV29-1 to TRBJ2-7; TRBD1 aligns across 7 bases. The germline V gene encodes CDR1 SQVTM and CDR2 ANQGSEA. J lost 2 bases, V lost 6 bases, and 7 bases had no gene match. The CDR3 is 13 amino acids. The CDR3 spells CSVIPGQPYEQYF. The CDR3 nucleotides read TGCAGCGTCATTCCGGGACAGCCCTACGAGCAGTACTTC.

V is TRBV28 and J is TRBJ2-5; D is possibly TRBD2 (7 bases). V lost 0 bases and J lost 2, with 13 bases in between. This CDR3 region has 16 residues. Germline CDR1 and CDR2: MDHEN and SYDVKM. CDR3 in DNA: TGTGCCAGCAGTTTATGGGGCGGGGGCGAACAAGAGACCCAGTACTTC. This translates into CASSLWGGGEQETQYF.

The chain links TRBV19 to TRBJ2-5; TRBD1 is a possible D gene (5 bases). CDR1 and CDR2 from the germline V gene are LNHDA and SQIVND (reference sequence). The CDR3 spans 16 residues. Trimming removed 1 base from V and 4 bases from J, with 16 bases in between. CDR3 protein: CASSIGRGRVRETQYF. The CDR3 bases are TGTGCCAGTAGTATAGGAAGAGGCAGGGTGAGAGAGACCCAGTACTTC.

This clone was detected once. Additional DNA sequences in this sample encode the identical CDR3. This chain connects TRBV6-1 to TRBJ1-6; 8 nucleotides align to TRBD1. J gave up 13 bases and V 9 bases, and 11 bases lay outside the gene matches. In germline, CDR1 is MNHNS, CDR2 SASEGT. The CDR3 has 13 amino acids. The CDR3 protein is CASNRGGESPLHF. CDR3 nucleotide sequence: TGTGCCAGTAACAGGGGGGGAGAATCCCCCCTCCACTTT.

CDR3 DNA sequence: TGTGCCAGTAGCCGAAGACAGGTTGGCCAAGAGACCCAGTACTTC. It is translated as CASSRRQVGQETQYF. The chain joins TRBV19 to TRBJ2-5; D is possibly TRBD1 (6 bases). V gave up 6 bases and J gave up 1 base, with 15 bases separating them. CDR1 is LNHDA and CDR2 is SQIVND in the germline V gene (reference sequence). The CDR3 is made up of 15 amino acids. The full variable domain, its missing parts supplied by reference TRBV19 and TRBJ2-5, is DGGITQSPKYLFRKEGQNVTLSCEQNLNHDAMYWYRQDPGQGLRLIYYSQIVNDFQKGDIAEGYSVSREKKESFPLTVTSAQKNPTAFYLCASSRRQVGQETQYFGPGTRLLVL.

The chain employs TRBV5-5 and TRBJ1-5, with a tentative D call TRBD1 (5 bases). The germline V and J ends were trimmed by 0 bases and 8 bases, with 15 bases remaining between them. The CDR3 sequence is 15 residues long. Germline V gives CDR1 SGHKS, CDR2 YYEKEE (reference sequence). The CDR3 sequence: CASSLDLTGPEPQHF. In DNA, the CDR3 is TGTGCCAGCAGCTTGGACTTAACAGGTCCCGAGCCCCAGCATTTT.

This rearrangement joins TRBV6-6 to TRBJ2-1, with 9 bases identical to TRBD1. The V gene's germline CDR1 is MNHNY and CDR2 SVGAGI (reference sequence). This CDR3 comprises 16 residues. V lost 4 bases to trimming and J lost 4 bases; unmatched junction nucleotides: 8. The CDR3 protein is CASSFRTGERYNEQFF. The CDR3 coding sequence is TGTGCCAGCAGTTTCCGGACAGGGGAAAGATACAATGAGCAGTTCTTC.

Of note for this clone: Since no conserved phenylalanine or tryptophan closes the CDR3, a read error is the likely cause. No DNA is shown, since the ends of the CDR3 on it are uncertain; the CDR3 is the one TCRdb lists. The V gene is TRBV9, the J gene TRBJ2-7; TRBD2 was called by the table and not checked on the DNA. CDR1 is SGDLS and CDR2 is YYNGEE in the germline V gene. Counting both end residues, the CDR3 totals 11 amino acids. CDR3 amino acids: CASRGGLAGAD.

The V call is TRBV11-3, the J call TRBJ2-7; TRBD1 matches at 7 bases. The CDR3 extends over 17 amino acids. With 4 bases clipped from V and 3 bases from J, the junction kept 15 bases outside the gene matches. Germline-derived CDR1 and CDR2 are SGHNT and YENEEA. Written as DNA, the CDR3 is TGTGCCAGCAGCTATAGACAGGGAAAACAATTAAACTACGAGCAGTACTTC. It yields the protein CASSYRQGKQLNYEQYF.

This clone was seen a single time. The CDR3 protein is CASSFGAGQETQYF. In nucleotides, the CDR3 is TGTGCCAGCAGCTTCGGAGCAGGGCAAGAGACCCAGTACTTC. The chain links TRBV7-2 to TRBJ2-5; D perhaps matches TRBD1 (5 bases). V dropped 3 bases and J dropped 2 bases, with 10 bases sitting between them. Germline-derived CDR1 and CDR2 are SGHTA and FQGNSA. The CDR3 is made up of 14 amino acids. The complete variable domain, with remaining parts taken from reference TRBV7-2 and TRBJ2-5, reads GAGVSQSPSNKVTEKGKDVELRCDPISGHTALYWYRQSLGQGLEFLIYFQGNSAPDKSGLPSDRFSAERTGGSVSTLTIQRTQQEDSAVYLCASSFGAGQETQYFGPGTRLLVL.

The CDR3 protein is CASSPRQGKSQFYEQYF. The CDR3 DNA follows: TGCGCCAGCAGCCCAAGACAGGGGAAAAGTCAGTTCTACGAGCAGTACTTC. The chain links TRBV4-3 to TRBJ2-7; 8 nucleotides match TRBD1. The CDR3 runs 17 residues. The ends lost 4 bases at V and 3 bases at J; junction bases unmatched: 14. Germline V CDR1 and CDR2: LGHNA, YSLEER.

The genes are TRBV21-1 and TRBJ1-2; TRBD1 is taken as the D call from the table, unchecked against the DNA. TRBV21-1 is termed a pseudogene. This CDR3 has 13 residues. The CDR3 DNA reads as TGTGCCAGCAGCCCTACTAGGGGGCGCGGCTACACCTTC. Its translation is CASSPTRGRGYTF.

The CDR3 sequence is CASSFGPFYRGHVYGYTF. In DNA form, the CDR3 reads TGTGCCAGCAGCTTTGGACCCTTCTACAGGGGGCACGTTTATGGCTACACCTTC. The V and J genes are TRBV7-2 and TRBJ1-2; 9 bases are shared with TRBD1. This CDR3 has 18 amino acids. V dropped 3 bases and J dropped 5; count of bases not matched to a gene: 16. Germline V gives CDR1 SGHTA, CDR2 FQGNSA.

The chain has TRBV6-4 and TRBJ2-2; the D gene is possibly TRBD1 (5 bases). The germline CDR1 and CDR2 sequences are MRHNA and SNTAGT. V gave up 5 bases and J gave up 6 bases, with 13 bases separating them. The CDR3 spans 14 residues. This chain's CDR3 is CASSPSQGPGELFF. CDR3 nucleotide sequence: TGTGCCAGCAGTCCAAGTCAGGGCCCCGGGGAGCTGTTTTTT.

This chain's CDR3 is CSAAQVGGYTF. The DNA for the CDR3 is TGCAGTGCCGCTCAGGTGGGTGGCTACACCTTC. The rearrangement links TRBV20-1 to TRBJ1-2, with D unclear. The CDR3 extends over 11 amino acids. Germline V gene sequence: CDR1 DFQATT, CDR2 SNEGSKA (reference sequence). V lost 6 bases to trimming and J lost 7 bases, with 12 bases between them.

This clone was seen a few times. The rearrangement joins TRBV4-3 to TRBJ1-3, with a possible D match to TRBD1 (6 bases). Deletions cut 1 base from V and 0 bases from J, with 10 bases between. Germline assignment: CDR1 LGHNA and CDR2 YSLEER. The CDR3 spans 16 residues. The CDR3 loop reads CASSQGTVNSGNTIYF. The CDR3 DNA is TGCGCCAGCAGCCAAGGGACAGTTAACTCTGGAAACACCATATATTTT.

The rearrangement uses TRBV11-2 and TRBJ1-1; 8 bases map to TRBD1. The trim removed 3 bases at V and 1 base at J, leaving 4 bases unmatched. Germline V CDR1 and CDR2: SGHAT, FQNNGV. This CDR3 is built from 15 residues. The CDR3 nucleotides read TGTGCCAGCAGCTTGTTAGGACAGGGGAACACTGAAGCTTTCTTT. Its translation is CASSLLGQGNTEAFF. Using reference TRBV11-2 and TRBJ1-1 for the parts outside the CDR3, the full variable domain is EAGVAQSPRYKIIEKRQSVAFWCNPISGHATLYWYQQILGQGPKLLIQFQNNGVVDDSQLPKDRFSAERLKGVDSTLKIQPAKLEDSAVYLCASSLLGQGNTEAFFGQGTRLTVV.

CDR3 amino acids: CASSPDRYPDTQYF. CDR3 sequence (DNA): TGTGCCAGCAGCCCGGACAGGTACCCAGATACGCAGTATTTT. This rearrangement joins TRBV4-2 to TRBJ2-3; 7 positions match TRBD1. Germline V CDR1 and CDR2: LGHNA, YNFKEQ. The V gene end was trimmed by 4 bases and the J gene end by 4 bases; junction bases not matched to a gene: 5. The CDR3 sequence is 14 residues long.

This chain connects TRBV13 to TRBJ2-4; possible D gene TRBD1, 6 bases. Between the trimmed V and J ends, which lost 5 bases and 7 bases, there was a span of 15 bases. The V gene's germline CDR1 is PRHDT and CDR2 FYEKMQ (reference sequence). The CDR3 spans 14 residues. The CDR3 is CASSTGQRYNIQYF. The CDR3, as DNA: TGTGCCAGCAGCACTGGACAGAGATACAACATTCAGTACTTC.

This sequence joins TRBV19 and TRBJ2-4; 12 bases align to TRBD2. The germline V gene encodes CDR1 LNHDA and CDR2 SQIVND (reference sequence). V lost 3 bases, J lost 8 bases, and 5 bases stayed unmatched. This CDR3 comprises 15 residues. The CDR3, as DNA: TGTGCCAGTAGTATGGCTAGCGGGAGGGGGGACATTCAGTACTTC. Protein sequence: CASSMASGRGDIQYF.